The clone carrying this T cell receptor (beta chain) showed up just a few times. Its specificity is unknown. Carried by the TCR beta cDNA libraries were unique molecular identifiers. TCRdb used MiXCR to reprocess the PCR reads, holding one entry per CDR3 protein. The sample has a few hundred thousand distinct CDR3 sequences, around 31% seen once; the top ten hold roughly 6%. These data originate in a study of post-analysis software for immune sequencing data. Regarding the study as a whole: TRBV5-6, TRBV5-1 and TRBV20-1 belonged to a set of a handful of TRBV segments that were more frequent in patients than controls.

With 4 bases removed from V and 1 base from J, the gap between germline ends came to 18 bases. Germline V gene data show CDR1 as KGHSH and CDR2 as LQKENI. This CDR3 has 17 amino acids. The sequencing input was blood. This clonotype was obtained from a girl aged 2 to 17 with multiple sclerosis. The V call is TRBV18, the J call TRBJ2-3; D is perhaps TRBD2 (5 bases). CDR3 sequence: CASSLRTGLLGTDTQYF. CDR3 nucleotides: TGTGCCAGCTCACTGAGGACTGGCCTCCTGGGCACAGATACGCAGTATTTT. The full variable domain, with the rest looked up from reference TRBV18 and TRBJ2-3, is NAGVMQNPRHLVRRRGQEARLRCSPMKGHSHVYWYRQLPEEGLKFMVYLQKENIIDESGMPKERFSAEFPKEGPSILRIQQVVRGDSAAYFCASSLRTGLLGTDTQYFGPGTRLTVL.